The 29 T cell receptor beta chains reported below all come from one sample, sequenced in a study of blood T cells in healthy people across ages. The authors ran a second PCR of about 6 to 11 cycles using a sample-barcoded 5' primer and a J-beta primer mix. TCRdb independently ran MiXCR on the 5' RACE reads; one entry per CDR3 protein. Here the sample spans about 1.7 million distinct CDR3 sequences, 28% being singletons. Sequencing used blood. The receptors shown here come from a woman aged 30 to 39 in good health.

The J gene is TRBJ2-3, the V gene TRBV29-1; D is possibly TRBD1 (6 bases). Germline CDR1 SQVTM, CDR2 ANQGSEA. V lost 3 bases and J 3 bases, leaving 13 bases between the germline ends. This CDR3 spans 14 amino acids. The DNA of the CDR3 is TGCAGCGTTGAGTTTGGGGGCAAGACAGATACGCAGTATTTT. Amino acid sequence: CSVEFGGKTDTQYF.

With regard to this clonotype: This may be a read error: a much more frequent sequence differs by one nucleotide. The chain is built from TRBV5-1 and TRBJ2-5; possible D gene TRBD1, 6 bases. The J call may be incorrect, as the DNA end agrees better with TRBJ2-7. The germline V gene has CDR1 SGHRS and CDR2 YFSETQ. The length of the CDR3 is 13 residues. Here the CDR3 reads CASSPKAQGEQYF. The CDR3 coding sequence is TGCGCCAGCAGTCCCAAAGCACAGGGCGAGCAGTACTTC.

This clonotype came up a few times. The V call is TRBV24-1, the J call TRBJ2-3; 10 bases fit TRBD1. The junction had 11 bases not matched to a gene; V was cut back by 9 bases and J by 3 bases. Looked up from germline, CDR1 is KGHDR and CDR2 is SFDVKD. The CDR3 consists of 16 residues. The CDR3 is CATGERGQGRTDTQYF. The DNA for the CDR3 is TGTGCCACCGGGGAGCGGGGACAGGGGCGAACAGATACGCAGTATTTT.

The rearrangement joins TRBV5-6 to TRBJ1-2, with a weak D call TRBD1 (6 bases). There are 14 residues in the CDR3. Germline V CDR1 and CDR2: SGHDT, YYEEEE. Trimming pared 4 bases from V and 2 bases from J, leaving 12 bases between. For the CDR3, the DNA is TGTGCCAGCAGCAACATCCAGGGGAACTATGGCTACACCTTC. This translates into CASSNIQGNYGYTF.

This chain links TRBV29-1 with TRBJ1-4, with no clear D. Trimming stripped 6 bases from V and 10 bases from J, with 12 bases between. The germline CDR1 and CDR2 sequences are SQVTM and ANQGSEA. The CDR3 totals 11 residues. CDR3 loop: CSVYTAGKLFF. CDR3 DNA: TGCAGCGTCTATACAGCTGGAAAACTGTTTTTT.

Only a few counts were recorded for this clonotype. V is TRBV19 and J is TRBJ2-4; D tentatively reads TRBD1 or TRBD2 (5 bases each). Germline values: CDR1 LNHDA, CDR2 SQIVND (reference sequence). V lost 8 bases and J lost 3, with 14 bases in between. CDR3 length: 14 amino acids. This CDR3 reads CASARGDVKNIQYF. The CDR3 DNA is TGTGCCAGTGCCCGAGGGGATGTCAAAAACATTCAGTACTTC. Together with reference TRBV19 and TRBJ2-4, the CDR3 gives the full variable domain: DGGITQSPKYLFRKEGQNVTLSCEQNLNHDAMYWYRQDPGQGLRLIYYSQIVNDFQKGDIAEGYSVSREKKESFPLTVTSAQKNPTAFYLCASARGDVKNIQYFGAGTRLSVL.

The chain combines TRBV6-2 or TRBV6-3 with TRBJ1-5; D is uncertain. This CDR3 has 15 residues. In germline, CDR1 is MNHEY, CDR2 SVGEGT. V lost 4 bases and J 2 bases, leaving 12 bases between the germline ends. The CDR3 DNA reads TGTGCCAGCAGTTCATCCGGGCTTGGCAATCAGCCCCAGCATTTT. This codes for CASSSSGLGNQPQHF.

This clonotype has a count of ten or more. V is TRBV12-3 or TRBV12-4 and J is TRBJ1-1; D may be TRBD1 (5 bases). CDR3 length: 14 amino acids. Deletions cut 5 bases from V and 0 bases from J, with 10 bases between. Written as DNA, the CDR3 is TGTGCCAGCAGTCCCGGGACGGTGAACACTGAAGCTTTCTTT. It is translated as CASSPGTVNTEAFF.

This clonotype has just a few counts. CDR3 nucleotides: TGTGCCAGCAGTGTAAAGGCAGGGGGATCCGGGGAGCTGTTTTTT. It codes for CASSVKAGGSGELFF. The genes are TRBV12-3 or TRBV12-4 and TRBJ2-2, with 7 bases identical to TRBD1. The ends lost 5 bases at V and 6 bases at J; junction bases unmatched: 9. The length of the CDR3 is 15 residues.

This clonotype was seen only a few times. The chain combines TRBV20-1 with TRBJ1-1; tentatively, D is TRBD1 (6 bases). Per germline, CDR1 DFQATT and CDR2 SNEGSKA (reference sequence). The V end was cut by 2 bases, the J end by 2 bases, with 12 bases between. The CDR3 has 14 residues. The CDR3 region is CSARRQDLNTEAFF. In DNA form, the CDR3 reads TGCAGTGCTAGAAGACAGGACCTTAACACTGAAGCTTTCTTT.

The rearrangement links TRBV5-1 to TRBJ2-6; TRBD1 agrees at 8 bases. This CDR3 contains 17 residues. With 3 bases clipped from V and 0 bases from J, the junction kept 5 bases outside the gene matches. Germline V CDR1 and CDR2: SGHRS, YFSETQ. The CDR3 here is CASSYLQGGSGANVLTF. CDR3 nucleotide sequence: TGCGCCAGCAGCTACCTACAGGGGGGCTCTGGGGCCAACGTCCTGACTTTC.

This clonotype has just a few counts. This chain uses TRBV3-1 with TRBJ2-5, with a tentative D call TRBD2 (6 bases). V gave up 5 bases and J gave up 5 bases, with 15 bases separating them. This CDR3 spans 14 amino acids. In germline, CDR1 is LGHDT, CDR2 YNNKEL (reference sequence). The CDR3 here is CASSGLRRGETQYF. As DNA, the CDR3 is TGTGCCAGCAGCGGGTTGAGGAGGGGTGAGACCCAGTACTTC.

This rearrangement joins TRBV20-1 to TRBJ2-1; D uncertain. Germline CDR1 DFQATT, CDR2 SNEGSKA (reference sequence). V lost 1 base, J lost 8 bases, and 15 bases lay in between. The CDR3 extends over 14 amino acids. CDR3 protein: CSARAEKDAHEQFF. CDR3 nucleotides: TGCAGTGCTAGAGCAGAAAAGGATGCGCATGAGCAGTTCTTC.

The chain joins TRBV5-1 to TRBJ1-5; perhaps TRBD1 as D (6 bases). The ends were cut back, 0 bases at V and 5 bases at J, with 12 bases in the middle. Germline CDR1 and CDR2: SGHRS and YFSETQ. The CDR3 is 15 amino acids. The CDR3 protein is CASSLAPDSYQPQHF. The CDR3 DNA sequence: TGCGCCAGCAGCTTGGCCCCGGACAGCTATCAGCCCCAGCATTTT.

This chain connects TRBV29-1 to TRBJ2-4; a possible D gene is TRBD2 (6 bases). The tail of the sequence fits TRBJ2-7 better, so the J call may be wrong. This CDR3 is built from 12 residues. Germline CDR1 is SQVTM and CDR2 is ANQGSEA. The chain's CDR3 is CSFWTIPNEQYF. CDR3 DNA: TGCAGCTTTTGGACTATTCCTAACGAGCAGTACTTC.

V is TRBV9 and J is TRBJ2-3; 7 bases agree with TRBD2. Trimming removed 0 bases from V and 3 bases from J; junction bases left unmatched: 7. Germline V CDR1 and CDR2: SGDLS, YYNGEE. The CDR3 is 16 amino acids. Here the CDR3 DNA reads TGTGCCAGCAGCGTAGGCTCGGGGGGAGAAACAGATACGCAGTATTTT. It translates to CASSVGSGGETDTQYF.

The chain couples TRBV10-2 to TRBJ2-3, with D uncertain. V was shortened by 5 bases and J by 10 bases, with 13 bases between the two germline ends. Germline loops: CDR1 WSHSY, CDR2 SAAADI. There are 12 residues in the CDR3. CDR3 loop: CASSPLEDAQYF. The CDR3 coding sequence is TGCGCCAGCAGTCCTTTAGAGGATGCGCAGTATTTT.

This clonotype was detected ten times or more. The V and J genes are TRBV5-1 and TRBJ2-3, with TRBD1 matching 7 bases. The germline CDR1 and CDR2 sequences are SGHRS and YFSETQ. The CDR3 runs 14 residues. V shed 3 bases, J shed 3 bases, and the junction held 4 bases outside the gene matches. DNA of the CDR3: TGCGCCAGCAGCTCCGGGACAGTTACAGATACGCAGTATTTT. Its protein is CASSSGTVTDTQYF.

This clonotype was recorded many times. The rearrangement uses TRBV20-1 and TRBJ2-1; D is unresolved. Germline values: CDR1 DFQATT, CDR2 SNEGSKA (reference sequence). CDR3 length: 12 residues. The ends were cut back, 0 bases at V and 6 bases at J, with 6 bases in the middle. CDR3 nucleotide sequence: TGCAGTGCTAGAGATCCCGGCAATGAGCAGTTCTTC. Amino acids: CSARDPGNEQFF.

This clonotype was seen a handful of times. This chain connects TRBV7-2 to TRBJ2-1, with 9 bases aligning to TRBD1. The CDR3 spans 15 residues. The V and J ends lost 2 bases and 7 bases, in that order; junction bases with no gene match: 6. From germline, CDR1 is SGHTA and CDR2 FQGNSA. The CDR3 protein is CASSLRDREGNEQFF. The CDR3 DNA reads as TGTGCCAGCAGCTTAAGGGACAGGGAAGGAAATGAGCAGTTCTTC.

Notes on this clonotype: The junction departs from germline at one end; a sequencing error may be responsible. The genes are TRBV11-2 and TRBJ2-5; D gene unclear. The CDR3 runs to 13 residues. CDR1 is SGHAT, CDR2 FQNNGV, per germline. The CDR3 bases are TGTGCCGGCAGCTTTCAGTCCCAAGAGACCCAGTACTTC. This sequence encodes CAGSFQSQETQYF.

In this sample, this clonotype turned up a few times. The chain is built from TRBV20-1 and TRBJ2-1; D uncertain. The V end was cut by 5 bases, the J end by 4 bases, with 6 bases between. The germline gives CDR1 DFQATT, CDR2 SNEGSKA (reference sequence). This CDR3 spans 11 amino acids. CDR3: CSALRYNEQFF. The CDR3 DNA reads as TGCAGTGCTTTACGGTACAATGAGCAGTTCTTC.

This clonotype was seen at least ten times. The CDR3 protein is CASSSSTGYQETQYF. DNA of the CDR3: TGTGCCAGCAGTTCATCGACTGGCTACCAAGAGACCCAGTACTTC. This chain joins TRBV12-3 or TRBV12-4 and TRBJ2-5; D gene uncertain. The CDR3 is 15 residues long. Trimming stripped 4 bases from V and 0 bases from J, with 12 bases between.

This clonotype was seen repeatedly, ten times or more. The V gene is TRBV29-1, the J gene TRBJ2-5, with 9 bases identical to TRBD1. The trim removed 5 bases at V and 3 bases at J, leaving 4 bases unmatched. The germline CDR1 and CDR2 sequences are SQVTM and ANQGSEA. This CDR3 comprises 13 residues. The CDR3 region is CSVSGQGKETQYF. CDR3 coding DNA: TGCAGCGTTTCTGGACAGGGGAAAGAGACCCAGTACTTC.

Only a few counts were recorded for this clonotype. One junction end disagrees with the germline gene, perhaps due to a read error. The rearrangement links TRBV5-1 to TRBJ1-1; D might be TRBD1 (6 bases). This CDR3 region has 17 residues. In germline, CDR1 is SGHRS, CDR2 YFSETQ. The CDR3 nucleotides are TGCGCCATCAGCCGCGGACGTCTGGACAGTTTGAACACTGAAGCTTTCTTT. It codes for CAISRGRLDSLNTEAFF.

The rearrangement joins TRBV12-3 or TRBV12-4 to TRBJ1-1; D perhaps matches TRBD1 (6 bases). CDR3 size: 13 residues. The V gene lost 2 bases and the J gene lost 8 bases, with 12 bases spanning the gap. CDR3 residues: CASSLTWGAEAFF. CDR3 nucleotides: TGTGCCAGCAGTTTAACTTGGGGGGCCGAAGCTTTCTTT.

CDR3 DNA: TGTGCCAGCAGTTACTCGAGCTTATACTCCTACAATGAGCAGTTCTTC. Translated: CASSYSSLYSYNEQFF. This sequence joins TRBV6-5 and TRBJ2-1; no definite D call. The CDR3 has 16 residues. Per germline, CDR1 MNHEY and CDR2 SVGAGI. V was shortened by 0 bases and J by 0 bases, with 9 bases between the two germline ends.

In its sample, this clonotype was seen many times. The J gene is TRBJ2-5, the V gene TRBV24-1, with D possibly being TRBD1 (5 bases). Deletions cut 1 base from V and 1 base from J, with 6 bases between. Germline V gene sequence: CDR1 KGHDR, CDR2 SFDVKD. The CDR3 sequence is 14 residues long. The CDR3 reads CATSDFDSQETQYF. CDR3 DNA sequence: TGTGCCACCAGTGATTTCGACAGCCAAGAGACCCAGTACTTC.

This clonotype has more than one count but fewer than ten. Possible read error: a much larger clone is one base away. The genes are TRBV12-3 or TRBV12-4 and TRBJ1-5, with D unclear. The CDR3 loop spans 13 amino acids. The CDR3 DNA is TGTGCCAGCAGTCTAAACGGCAATCAGCCCCGGCATTTT. This encodes CASSLNGNQPRHF.